A selection of T cell receptor beta chains follows, all from one sample in a study of blood T cell repertoires in COVID-19. Assay: immunoSEQ multiplex PCR; the TCRdb copy retains only in-frame clones and omits some. The table has 200,000 to 250,000 clones, more than 80% seen once; the top ten hold around 5.5%. Source material: peripheral blood. These receptor sequences come from a human donor in a cohort sampled during active COVID-19. Each CDR3 is given with its conserved first and last residue. A D gene is named only where the DNA matches it firmly. Some rows mark clone size as missing; the rest say once, few, many or name a class of expanded clone.

-	TRBV21-1	-	TRBJ2-7	CASSKRGARSGGSYEQYF	TGTGCCAGCAGCAAAAGGGGGGCGCGAAGCGGGGGTTCCTACGAGCAGTACTTC
TRBD1	TRBV5-8	-	TRBJ1-4	CASSSVGQGANEKLFF	TGTGCCAGCAGCTCCGTCGGACAGGGAGCTAATGAAAAACTGTTTTTT
-	TRBV3-1/TRBV3-2	-	TRBJ2-2	CASEGGAGTGELFF	TGTGCCAGCGAAGGAGGTGCGGGCACCGGGGAGCTGTTTTTT
-	TRBV4-2	-	TRBJ1-3	CASSQERGITIYF	TGTGCCAGCAGCCAAGAAAGGGGAATCACCATATATTTT
-	TRBV30	-	TRBJ2-1	CAWTSARKSYNEQFF	TGTGCCTGGACCAGTGCGAGGAAGTCCTACAATGAGCAGTTCTTC
TRBD2	TRBV6-5	-	TRBJ2-7	CASSYKGLAGQQYF	TGTGCCAGCAGTTACAAGGGACTAGCGGGCCAGCAGTACTTC
TRBD2	TRBV18	-	TRBJ2-6	CASRAASGTSSGANVLTF	TGTGCCAGTCGGGCGGCCAGCGGGACCTCCTCTGGGGCCAACGTCCTGACTTTC
-	TRBV3-1/TRBV3-2	once	TRBJ1-4	CASSLRSPGTATNEKLFF	TGTGCCAGCAGCCTCCGATCCCCGGGAACCGCAACTAATGAAAAACTGTTTTTT
TRBD2	TRBV11-2	-	TRBJ2-1	CASTSGLAGNEQFF	TGTGCCAGCACCTCGGGCCTAGCGGGTAATGAGCAGTTCTTC
TRBD2	TRBV7-9	-	TRBJ2-5	CASLRTSGGGETQYF	TGTGCCAGCTTACGGACTAGCGGGGGAGGGGAGACCCAGTACTTC
TRBD2	TRBV3-1/TRBV3-2	-	TRBJ2-3	CASSPRTSGRGDTQYF	TGTGCCAGCAGCCCCCGGACTAGCGGGAGAGGAGATACGCAGTATTTT
TRBD2	TRBV10-3	-	TRBJ2-3	CAISGAGVSTDTQYF	TGTGCCATCAGTGGAGCGGGGGTTAGCACAGATACGCAGTATTTT
TRBD1	TRBV19	-	TRBJ1-6	CASSRTQGVRDSPLHF	TGTGCCAGTAGCCGAACGCAGGGGGTTCGGGATTCACCCCTCCACTTT
-	TRBV5-1	-	TRBJ2-3	CASSSLTGSTDTQYF	TGCGCCAGCAGCTCCCTGACAGGAAGCACAGATACGCAGTATTTT
-	TRBV5-1	-	TRBJ1-4	CASSSGLQKANEKLFF	TGCGCCAGCAGCTCAGGACTGCAGAAAGCTAATGAAAAACTGTTTTTT
-	TRBV27	-	TRBJ1-2	CASSPVTVNYGYTF	TGTGCCAGCAGTCCCGTTACAGTTAACTATGGCTACACCTTC
-	TRBV2	-	TRBJ1-1	CAEGSTEAFF	TGTGCGGAAGGGAGCACTGAAGCTTTCTTT
-	TRBV2	-	TRBJ1-4	CASSDPLWGANEKLFF	TGTGCCAGCAGTGATCCTCTCTGGGGGGCTAATGAAAAACTGTTTTTT
-	TRBV5-1	-	TRBJ2-2	CASSLAQYTGELFF	TGCGCCAGCAGCTTGGCGCAGTACACCGGGGAGCTGTTTTTT
TRBD1	TRBV3-1/TRBV3-2	-	TRBJ1-2	CASSHGDQGARGGYTF	TGTGCCAGCAGCCACGGAGACCAGGGGGCGCGAGGTGGCTACACCTTC
TRBD1	TRBV11-2	-	TRBJ2-1	CASSRTGDYGEQFF	TGTGCCAGCAGCCGGACAGGGGACTACGGTGAGCAGTTCTTC
-	TRBV12-3/TRBV12-4	-	TRBJ1-3	CASSFPGGNTIYF	TGTGCCAGCAGTTTCCCAGGGGGAAACACCATATATTTT
-	TRBV5-5	few	TRBJ2-5	CASSLGAGYQETQYF	TGTGCCAGCAGCTTGGGGGCAGGTTACCAAGAGACCCAGTACTTC
TRBD1	TRBV18	-	TRBJ1-3	CASSRGQGSSGNTIYF	TGTGCCAGCTCACGAGGACAGGGCAGCTCTGGAAACACCATATATTTT
TRBD1	TRBV6-5	-	TRBJ2-7	CASSYNGQGRKEQYF	TGTGCCAGCAGTTACAACGGACAGGGGCGGAAGGAGCAGTACTTC
-	TRBV9	-	TRBJ1-1	CASSVAAEGRAFF	TGTGCCAGCAGCGTAGCAGCCGAGGGTAGAGCTTTCTTT
-	TRBV11-2	-	TRBJ2-1	CASSNRAPRDEQFF	TGTGCCAGCAGTAACAGGGCCCCACGCGATGAGCAGTTCTTC
TRBD2	TRBV28	-	TRBJ2-3	CASSPFGTSGTSTDTQYF	TGTGCCAGCAGCCCCTTTGGGACTAGCGGTACTAGTACAGATACGCAGTATTTT
-	TRBV12-3/TRBV12-4	once	TRBJ2-5	CASSFVQETQYF	TGTGCCAGCAGTTTCGTTCAAGAGACCCAGTACTTC
TRBD1	TRBV2	few	TRBJ1-4	CASNGQGPNEKLFF	TGTGCCAGCAACGGACAGGGGCCGAATGAAAAACTGTTTTTT
TRBD1	TRBV29-1	-	TRBJ1-1	CSGRTGNTEAFF	TGCAGCGGGCGGACAGGGAACACTGAAGCTTTCTTT
-	TRBV10-3	-	TRBJ1-1	CAISEGQKGTEAFF	TGTGCCATCAGTGAGGGACAGAAGGGCACTGAAGCTTTCTTT
TRBD1	TRBV30	once	TRBJ1-4	CAWSRSTGGREGKLFF	TGTGCCTGGAGTCGATCGACAGGGGGCCGGGAGGGAAAACTGTTTTTT
TRBD1	TRBV4-1	few	TRBJ2-7	CASSQDWDRGTDEQYF	TGCGCCAGCAGCCAAGATTGGGACAGGGGTACCGACGAGCAGTACTTC
TRBD1	TRBV28	-	TRBJ1-4	CASRGQGGTNEKLFF	TGTGCCAGCAGAGGACAGGGAGGGACTAATGAAAAACTGTTTTTT
-	TRBV15	-	TRBJ1-2	CATSRGTGWSGYTF	TGTGCCACCAGCAGGGGAACAGGGTGGAGTGGCTACACCTTC
-	TRBV10-3	-	TRBJ1-6	CAVSRDDSPLHF	TGTGCCGTCTCAAGAGATGATTCACCCCTCCACTTT
-	TRBV3-1/TRBV3-2	-	TRBJ1-2	CASSTGGTYGYTF	TGTGCCAGCAGTACGGGAGGAACGTATGGCTACACCTTC
-	TRBV6-5	-	TRBJ2-1	CASSRRDNPNNEQFF	TGTGCCAGCAGCCGCCGGGACAATCCGAACAATGAGCAGTTCTTC
TRBD1	TRBV10-3	-	TRBJ2-2	CATGTGVVTGELFF	TGTGCCACCGGGACAGGGGTGGTCACCGGGGAGCTGTTTTTT
TRBD1	TRBV5-1	-	TRBJ1-4	CASSIQGANEKLFF	TGCGCCAGCAGCATACAGGGGGCTAATGAAAAACTGTTTTTT